Below, 11 T cell receptor beta chains from the same sample are listed, as sequenced in a study of OX40 agonist ivuxolimab in advanced cancers. TCRdb keeps only in-frame clones here, not all; method: immunoSEQ multiplex PCR. The table lists roughly 70,000 clones, around 83% of them singletons. Source: CD4+ or CD8+ T cells sorted from blood, taken in a trial of the OX40 agonist ivuxolimab. Every receptor here comes from an adult with an advanced solid tumor such as melanoma, head and neck, liver or kidney cancer.

The genes are TRBV6-1 and TRBJ2-3, with D hard to call. V gave up 7 bases and J gave up 0 bases, with 5 bases separating them. The germline gives CDR1 MNHNS, CDR2 SASEGT. There are 12 residues in the CDR3. The CDR3 nucleotides are TGTGCCAGCACTCTTAGCACAGATACGCAGTATTTT. It specifies CASTLSTDTQYF.

This clone came up a few times. The rearrangement uses TRBV5-1 and TRBJ2-2, with D perhaps TRBD2 (5 bases). Trimming took 0 bases from V and 5 from J, leaving 11 bases between them. This CDR3 contains 15 residues. CDR1 and CDR2 (germline): SGHRS, YFSETQ. The CDR3 loop reads CASSLGFGVTGELFF. CDR3 DNA: TGCGCCAGCAGCTTGGGTTTCGGGGTAACCGGGGAGCTGTTTTTT. Full variable domain (outside the CDR3, taken from reference TRBV5-1 and TRBJ2-2): KAGVTQTPRYLIKTRGQQVTLSCSPISGHRSVSWYQQTPGQGLQFLFEYFSETQRNKGNFPGRFSGRQFSNSRSEMNVSTLELGDSALYLCASSLGFGVTGELFFGEGSRLTVL.

The genes are TRBV7-3 and TRBJ2-3; tentative D call: TRBD2 (7 bases). Germline lookup yields CDR1 SGHTA and CDR2 FQGTGA. V was trimmed by 4 bases and J by 2 bases, leaving 10 bases between them. The CDR3 contains 14 residues. CDR3 loop: CASSSGGSTDTQYF. The CDR3 nucleotides are TGTGCCAGCAGCTCGGGGGGCTCCACAGATACGCAGTATTTT.

This CDR3 is CASSQISPLASGELFF. The CDR3 DNA reads as TGTGCCAGCAGCCAAATTTCACCTCTAGCATCCGGGGAGCTGTTTTTT. The rearrangement uses TRBV14 and TRBJ2-2, with TRBD2 as a possible D gene (5 bases). V lost 2 bases and J 6 bases, leaving 16 bases between the germline ends. Germline lookup yields CDR1 SGHDN and CDR2 FVKESK. The CDR3 loop spans 16 amino acids.

The V gene is TRBV29-1, the J gene TRBJ2-7, with 8 nucleotides matching TRBD1. Per the germline V gene, CDR1 is SQVTM and CDR2 is ANQGSEA. This CDR3 contains 12 residues. The V segment lost 6 bases and the J segment 2 bases; nucleotides outside the gene matches: 3. The CDR3 loop reads CSVRTGPYEQYF. CDR3 bases: TGCAGCGTCCGGACAGGGCCCTACGAGCAGTACTTC.

This chain links TRBV2 with TRBJ1-5; D not resolved. Germline V gives CDR1 SNHLY, CDR2 FYNNEI. With 3 bases removed from V and 0 bases from J, the gap between germline ends came to 9 bases. This CDR3 has 15 residues. The CDR3 here is CASSESVYSNQPQHF. As DNA, the CDR3 is TGTGCCAGCAGTGAGTCTGTATATAGCAATCAGCCCCAGCATTTT.

The chain recombines TRBV7-9 with TRBJ2-3, with D perhaps TRBD1 or TRBD2 (6 bases each). Deletions cut 4 bases from V and 0 bases from J, with 11 bases between. Germline CDR1 reads SEHNR; CDR2 reads FQNEAQ (reference sequence). The CDR3 covers 15 residues. The CDR3 reads CASSYGGGSTDTQYF. In nucleotides, the CDR3 is TGTGCCAGCAGCTACGGAGGGGGTAGCACAGATACGCAGTATTTT. Using reference TRBV7-9 and TRBJ2-3 for the parts outside the CDR3, the full variable domain is DTGVSQNPRHKITKRGQNVTFRCDPISEHNRLYWYRQTLGQGPEFLTYFQNEAQLEKSRLLSDRFSAERPKGSFSTLEIQRTEQGDSAMYLCASSYGGGSTDTQYFGPGTRLTVL.

This chain uses TRBV19 with TRBJ1-4; 7 bases fit TRBD1. Germline V lookup: CDR1 LNHDA, CDR2 SQIVND (reference sequence). V lost 5 bases and J lost 4; bases outside the gene matches: 10. The CDR3 consists of 16 residues. CDR3 bases: TGTGCCAGTAGTCCCCCCTGGGACAGAAATAATGAAAAACTGTTTTTT. It yields the protein CASSPPWDRNNEKLFF.

This chain's CDR3 is CASSEIRDRALNTGELFF. CDR3 in DNA: TGTGCCAGCAGTGAAATCCGGGACAGGGCCCTGAACACCGGGGAGCTGTTTTTT. The V call is TRBV2, the J call TRBJ2-2; 9 bases match TRBD1. After removal of 2 bases from V and 1 base from J, the junction contained 8 bases not matched to a gene. Germline values: CDR1 SNHLY, CDR2 FYNNEI. CDR3 length equals 18 residues.

This clone came up once. This sequence joins TRBV2 and TRBJ1-2, with D perhaps matching TRBD1 (5 bases). CDR1 and CDR2 from the germline V gene are SNHLY and FYNNEI. The CDR3 loop spans 13 amino acids. Between the trimmed V and J ends, which lost 2 bases and 8 bases, there was a span of 12 bases. The CDR3 here is CASSESREGGYTF. Here the CDR3 DNA reads TGTGCCAGCAGTGAAAGCCGGGAGGGGGGCTACACCTTC.

The chain uses TRBV7-2 and TRBJ2-1, with no clear D. Germline loops: CDR1 SGHTA, CDR2 FQGNSA. The ends were cut back, 3 bases at V and 7 bases at J, with 4 bases in the middle. CDR3 length: 11 residues. Here the CDR3 reads CASSFWNEQFF. CDR3 bases: TGTGCCAGCAGCTTCTGGAATGAGCAGTTCTTC.